The sequence of this TCR beta chain was determined in a study of blood T cell repertoires in COVID-19. Study details: Researchers got acute and convalescent COVID-19 samples from the United States, Italy and Spain. PBMCs, B-cell-depleted T cells, or T cells were the source of the cDNA or gDNA that made up the material.

V lost 2 bases, J lost 3 bases, and 14 bases lay in between. CDR1 and CDR2 (germline): KGHSH, LQKENI. The CDR3 loop spans 17 amino acids. Source study methods: The authors estimated nucleated cell counts from reference gene primer amplification. The method was immunoSEQ multiplex PCR; TCRdb's version includes in-frame clones alone and lacks a portion of them. V, J and clone size reflect that table, while D and trimming were determined from the DNA. The sample includes fewer than 110,000 clones, around 80% of them seen just once. The sequencing sample was made of peripheral blood. J is TRBJ1-6 and V is TRBV18, with a tentative D call TRBD1 (6 bases). The sequence was collected from a man between 65 and 85 years old with acute or convalescent COVID-19. CDR3 sequence (DNA): TGTGCCAGCTCACCAGAGGGGGGGATGAACTATAATTCACCCCTCCACTTT. This codes for CASSPEGGMNYNSPLHF.